In this sample, the clone carrying this TCR beta chain turned up many times. The antigen is undetermined. This specimen belongs to a study of spatial heterogeneity in lung cancer. On the study more broadly: Two to three years after resection was the median timing of the follow-up PBMC samples, which were sequenced when available. Study outcomes and limitations: Tumor TCRs that were ubiquitous and expanded showed up in blood more at resection than follow-up.

Time point given: blood at routine non-recurrence follow-up after resection. Tumor, nontumor lung or frozen PBMC supplied whole RNA that was sequenced unsorted. The presence of a unique molecular identifier marked each TCR cDNA molecule. TCRdb processed the 5' RACE reads anew with MiXCR; each CDR3 protein has one entry. The data contain around 98,000 distinct CDR3 sequences, roughly a fifth of them singletons. Germline loops: CDR1 MNHEY, CDR2 SVGAGI. The CDR3 has 15 amino acids. V trimming: 6 bases; J trimming: 1 base; junction bases outside the gene matches: 5. The chain employs TRBV6-5 and TRBJ2-7; 11 positions match TRBD1. The clonotype comes from a male donor with early-stage non-small cell lung cancer. The sequences come from PBMCs, collected at follow-up. The CDR3 DNA is TGTGCCAGCAGGAAAGGGACAGGGGGTTCCTACGAGCAGTACGTC. Its protein is CASRKGTGGSYEQYV.